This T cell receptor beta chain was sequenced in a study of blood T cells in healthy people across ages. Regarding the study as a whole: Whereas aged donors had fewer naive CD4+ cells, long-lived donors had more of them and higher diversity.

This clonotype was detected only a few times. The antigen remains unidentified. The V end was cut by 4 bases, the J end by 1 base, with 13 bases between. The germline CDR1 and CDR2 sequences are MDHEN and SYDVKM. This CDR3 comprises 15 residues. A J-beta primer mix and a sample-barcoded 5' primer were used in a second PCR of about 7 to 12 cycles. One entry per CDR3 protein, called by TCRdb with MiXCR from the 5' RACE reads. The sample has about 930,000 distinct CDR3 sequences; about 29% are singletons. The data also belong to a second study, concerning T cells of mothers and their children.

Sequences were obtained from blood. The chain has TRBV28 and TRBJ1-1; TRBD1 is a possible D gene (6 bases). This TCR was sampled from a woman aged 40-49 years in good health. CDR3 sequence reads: CASSSPPTGNTEAFF. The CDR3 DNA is TGTGCCAGCAGTTCTCCCCCGACAGGGAACACTGAAGCTTTCTTT.